This TCR beta chain is from a study of T cell responses to AZD1222 COVID-19 vaccine. Whole-study context: Second-dose timings of about 4 or about 12 weeks were pooled.

The repertoire was sequenced with immunoSEQ multiplex PCR; TCRdb's copy has only in-frame clones and lacks some. This table holds under 130,000 clones, more than 85% found once. Germline V CDR1 and CDR2: LNHDA, SQIVND (reference sequence). V was clipped by 1 base and J by 3 bases; unmatched bases: 3. The CDR3 is 17 amino acids. Worth noting for this clone: Its antigen is not known.

Broader study findings: Repertoires were obtained only post-peak T cell response. Two AZD1222 administrations were followed by greater Spike-specific TCR breadth and depth.

The specimen comprised peripheral blood, sampled on day 0 of AZD1222 vaccination. This sequence joins TRBV19 and TRBJ2-1, with 13 bases matching TRBD2. The sequence derives from an adult in good health. The CDR3 DNA follows: TGTGCCAGTAGTATAGTGACTAGCGGGGGGATCTACAATGAGCAGTTCTTC. It translates to CASSIVTSGGIYNEQFF.